These 11 T cell receptor beta chains were all obtained from the same sample, sequenced in a study of blood T cell repertoires in COVID-19. This table comes from immunoSEQ multiplex PCR, and its TCRdb copy is limited to in-frame clones, with some not included. The sample yields 97,000 or so clones, roughly 92% seen once. Sample: peripheral blood. These receptors were taken from a woman aged 50 to 60 with COVID-19, enrolled during active disease.

This chain uses TRBV19 with TRBJ1-2, with TRBD1 identical over 11 bases. V gave up 7 bases and J gave up 8 bases; unmatched junction bases: 6. This CDR3 comprises 13 residues. Germline V lookup: CDR1 LNHDA, CDR2 SQIVND (reference sequence). Here the CDR3 DNA reads TGTGCCAGTACCCCGGACAGGGGGCTGGGCTACACCTTC. Its protein product is CASTPDRGLGYTF.

The chain recombines TRBV5-6 with TRBJ1-2; TRBD1 matches at 7 bases. V dropped 0 bases and J dropped 0; count of bases not matched to a gene: 5. The CDR3 extends over 16 amino acids. Germline values: CDR1 SGHDT, CDR2 YYEEEE. CDR3 sequence (DNA): TGTGCCAGCAGCTTGGATACAGGGGTTACTAACTATGGCTACACCTTC. Translating it yields CASSLDTGVTNYGYTF.

The genes are TRBV9 and TRBJ1-4, with D possibly TRBD1 on 6 matching bases. V was clipped by 0 bases and J by 6 bases, with 12 bases between them. Germline V gene lookup returns CDR1 SGDLS and CDR2 YYNGEE. This CDR3 region has 15 residues. DNA for the CDR3: TGTGCCAGCAGCGTAGATCAGGGGCGATATGAAAAACTGTTTTTT. Residues: CASSVDQGRYEKLFF.

This clone was observed a handful of times. The chain uses TRBV24-1 and TRBJ2-3; 9 positions agree with TRBD2. Germline assignment: CDR1 KGHDR and CDR2 SFDVKD. The length of the CDR3 is 14 residues. J lost 8 bases, V lost 1 base, and 3 bases had no gene match. The CDR3 DNA sequence: TGTGCCACCAGTGATTTTGGCGGGGGGGGTACGCAGTATTTT. Residues: CATSDFGGGGTQYF.

The chain is built from TRBV10-2 and TRBJ1-2; 12 bases are shared with TRBD1. In germline, CDR1 is WSHSY, CDR2 SAAADI. V was clipped by 6 bases and J by 9 bases; unmatched bases: 5. The CDR3 runs to 13 residues. As DNA, the CDR3 is TGCGCCAGCAGGGGACAGGGGGCGCCTAGCTACACCTTC. It codes for CASRGQGAPSYTF.

This chain links TRBV30 with TRBJ1-4; D is uncertain. V dropped 1 base and J dropped 8 bases, with 17 bases sitting between them. Germline values: CDR1 GTSNPN, CDR2 SVGIG (reference sequence). This CDR3 is 15 amino acids long. The CDR3 reads CAWSALWQEGEKLFF. The CDR3 region has the DNA TGTGCCTGGAGTGCTCTGTGGCAGGAAGGAGAAAAACTGTTTTTT.

This clone was observed once. The chain recombines TRBV20-1 with TRBJ1-6, with 8 bases aligning to TRBD1. The J segment lost 10 bases and the V segment lost 3 bases, leaving 11 bases of the junction unmatched. CDR1 is DFQATT and CDR2 is SNEGSKA in the germline V gene (reference sequence). The CDR3 is made up of 15 amino acids. DNA for the CDR3: TGCAGTGCTAGTCCCGGAGCAGGGGGCAACTCACCCCTCCACTTT. Its protein is CSASPGAGGNSPLHF.

This clone was counted between two and nine times. The CDR3 bases are TGTGCCAGCAGCGTAGGTAGCTTCAATGAGCAGTTCTTC. Residues: CASSVGSFNEQFF. The V call is TRBV9, the J call TRBJ2-1; no definite D call. CDR1 SGDLS and CDR2 YYNGEE come from the germline V gene. The V gene lost 0 bases and the J gene lost 6 bases, with 7 bases spanning the gap. The CDR3 consists of 13 residues.

The gene calls are TRBV6-1 and TRBJ1-5; 7 bases align to TRBD1. Trimming cost V 3 bases and J 3 bases; bases outside gene matches: 5. Germline V gives CDR1 MNHNS, CDR2 SASEGT. There are 15 residues in the CDR3. In nucleotides, the CDR3 is TGTGCCAGCAGTGACAGGGGGTCAGTCAATCAGCCCCAGCATTTT. Translation: CASSDRGSVNQPQHF.

The chain joins TRBV5-1 to TRBJ2-1, with a tentative D call TRBD1 (6 bases). From germline, CDR1 is SGHRS and CDR2 YFSETQ. This CDR3 comprises 13 residues. V lost 5 bases and J 7 bases, leaving 13 bases between the germline ends. The CDR3 region has the DNA TGCGCCAGCAGTCGGAGAGGGGGAAATGAGCAGTTCTTC. Its protein is CASSRRGGNEQFF.

The chain joins TRBV28 to TRBJ1-5; D perhaps matches TRBD1 (6 bases). This CDR3 is 15 amino acids long. Trimming left V 5 bases short and J 0 bases short, with 11 bases between. CDR1 and CDR2 from the germline V gene are MDHEN and SYDVKM. Written as DNA, the CDR3 is TGTGCCAGCAGTCCGCGACAGGTTAGCAATCAGCCCCAGCATTTT. Amino acids: CASSPRQVSNQPQHF.